Sequencing of this TCR beta chain was carried out in a study of blood T cell repertoires in COVID-19. CDR1 and CDR2 (germline): MDHEN, SYDVKM. There are 15 residues in the CDR3. V lost 6 bases and J 6 bases, leaving 17 bases between the germline ends. Profiled with immunoSEQ multiplex PCR; TCRdb holds only in-frame clones, not every one. The table includes some 240,000 clones, about four fifths detected once. The chain links TRBV28 to TRBJ1-4, with TRBD1 as a possible D gene (5 bases). Sequencing was done on a sample of peripheral blood. The receptor comes from a woman of 80 years or more with acute or convalescent COVID-19. The CDR3 region has the DNA TGTGCCAGCAGCCCCATGGGGGGTTCGGATGAAAAACTGTTTTTT. The encoded protein is CASSPMGGSDEKLFF. The whole variable domain, remainder taken from reference TRBV28 and TRBJ1-4, is DVKVTQSSRYLVKRTGEKVFLECVQDMDHENMFWYRQDPGLGLRLIYFSYDVKMKEKGDIPEGYSVSREKKERFSLILESASTNQTSMYLCASSPMGGSDEKLFFGSGTQLSVL.